One T cell receptor (beta chain) is described in this entry. The data derive from a study of blood T cell repertoires in COVID-19. About the research overall: T cells, B-cell-depleted T cells, or PBMCs provided the cDNA or gDNA that served as material.

Original processing methods: Estimates of nucleated cell counts were drawn from the amplification of reference gene primers. Only in-frame clones appear in the TCRdb table, and some are missing; sequencing was by immunoSEQ multiplex PCR. V and J calls and clone size are those listed in that table; D and trimming were worked out from the DNA. Of under 100,000 clones listed, 85% are singletons. The sequence came from a man older than 75 with active or convalescent COVID-19. The sequenced sample was peripheral blood.

CDR3 protein: CASSPVPRQETQYF. The DNA for the CDR3 is TGTGCCAGCAGCCCGGTCCCCCGCCAAGAGACCCAGTACTTC. This rearrangement joins TRBV5-4 to TRBJ2-5; D not resolved. This CDR3 has 14 residues. V was clipped by 4 bases and J by 1 base, with 11 bases between them. CDR1 SGHNT and CDR2 YYREEE come from the germline V gene (reference sequence). Together with reference TRBV5-4 and TRBJ2-5, the CDR3 gives the full variable domain: ETGVTQSPTHLIKTRGQQVTLRCSSQSGHNTVSWYQQALGQGPQFIFQYYREEENGRGNFPPRFSGLQFPNYSSELNVNALELDDSALYLCASSPVPRQETQYFGPGTRLLVL.